The 19 T cell receptor beta chains below all came from one sample that was sequenced in a study of T-cell memory formation after mild COVID-19. In TCRdb, the 5' RACE reads were re-called with MiXCR into one record per CDR3 protein. Found here are around 200,000 distinct CDR3 sequences, about 9.2% of them singletons; the top ten hold 3% to 4.5%. What was sequenced was PBMCs or a T cell subset sorted from them (not recorded which). The receptor source for this set is a man between 18 and 35 years old who had mild COVID-19 (a few samples of this study predate the infection). Cell type and time point are not known.

This chain connects TRBV4-3 to TRBJ1-3, with a weak D call TRBD1 (6 bases). CDR3 length: 18 amino acids. The V end lost 0 bases, the J end lost 3 bases, and 18 bases lay between the germline ends. CDR1 and CDR2 from the germline V gene are LGHNA and YSLEER. The CDR3 DNA reads as TGCGCCAGCAGCCAAGATTTTCTTGGGGGGGCGCGTGGAAACACCATATATTTT. Its translation: CASSQDFLGGARGNTIYF.

J is TRBJ2-2 and V is TRBV19; the D gene could be TRBD1 or TRBD2 (5 bases each). CDR3 length: 16 residues. V lost 4 bases and J lost 1, with 13 bases in between. The germline gives CDR1 LNHDA, CDR2 SQIVND (reference sequence). The CDR3 coding sequence is TGTGCCAGTAGTAGGGTTGGGGGACGGAACACCGGGGAGCTGTTTTTT. Translation: CASSRVGGRNTGELFF.

The table lists this clonotype with many counts. The J gene is TRBJ1-2, the V gene TRBV24-1; D might be TRBD1 (6 bases). The CDR3 consists of 13 residues. Germline CDR1 KGHDR, CDR2 SFDVKD. V was trimmed by 7 bases and J by 8 bases, leaving 16 bases between them. CDR3 nucleotide sequence: TGTGCCACCAGGGATCCAGGGGAGGGAGGCTACACCTTC. Translation gives CATRDPGEGGYTF.

In its sample, this clonotype was seen a few times. The genes are TRBV5-1 and TRBJ1-2; the D is unclear. The CDR3 totals 14 residues. Germline V lookup: CDR1 SGHRS, CDR2 YFSETQ. The V and J ends lost 4 bases and 4 bases respectively, with 14 bases between them. CDR3 residues: CASSLTTEAYGYTF. Written as DNA, the CDR3 is TGCGCCAGCAGCCTGACAACAGAAGCCTATGGCTACACCTTC.

The chain recombines TRBV15 with TRBJ1-6; possible D gene TRBD1, 5 bases. The germline V and J ends were trimmed by 8 bases and 7 bases, with 12 bases remaining between them. From germline, CDR1 is LNHNV and CDR2 YYDKDF (reference sequence). The CDR3 sequence is 13 residues long. DNA of the CDR3: TGTGCCACCGCCAGGGCACCAAATTCACCCCTCCACTTT. Its translation: CATARAPNSPLHF.

V usage is TRBV5-1 and J usage is TRBJ2-1; D may be TRBD2 (7 bases). The CDR3 is made up of 14 amino acids. Trimming left V 7 bases short and J 2 bases short, with 13 bases between. Germline V gives CDR1 SGHRS, CDR2 YFSETQ. This chain's CDR3 is CASVRGGAYNEQFF. In nucleotides, the CDR3 is TGCGCCAGCGTTAGGGGGGGCGCCTACAATGAGCAGTTCTTC.

Note on this clonotype: Just one base apart from a much larger clone, this may be a read error. The CDR3 nucleotides read TGCAGTGCTAGAGCCGGGACTAGCTGGGAGTACGGGACCCAGTACTTC. Its translation is CSARAGTSWEYGTQYF. The chain recombines TRBV20-1 with TRBJ2-5; TRBD2 matches 9 bases. CDR3 length: 16 residues. The ends lost 1 base at V and 7 bases at J; junction bases unmatched: 13. Germline CDR1 reads DFQATT; CDR2 reads SNEGSKA (reference sequence).

This clonotype has a count of ten or more. The V and J genes are TRBV7-2 and TRBJ1-2, with 8 bases lining up with TRBD1. The CDR3 has 13 amino acids. Germline CDR1 is SGHTA and CDR2 is FQGNSA. V gave up 5 bases and J gave up 8 bases; unmatched junction bases: 7. The CDR3 DNA reads as TGTGCCAGCAGCGCGCCGACAGGGGTCGGCTACACCTTC. Its protein is CASSAPTGVGYTF.

J is TRBJ2-5 and V is TRBV5-1; 8 positions match TRBD1. CDR1 SGHRS and CDR2 YFSETQ come from the germline V gene. V dropped 2 bases and J dropped 4; count of bases not matched to a gene: 7. CDR3 length equals 15 residues. The CDR3 is CASSLDGQGIETQYF. In DNA, the CDR3 is TGCGCCAGCAGCTTAGATGGACAGGGAATAGAGACCCAGTACTTC.

This clonotype was seen only a few times. The V call is TRBV20-1, the J call TRBJ1-2, with a possible D match to TRBD1 (5 bases). The CDR3 is made up of 12 amino acids. Per germline, CDR1 DFQATT and CDR2 SNEGSKA (reference sequence). The V gene lost 5 bases and the J gene lost 4 bases, with 11 bases spanning the gap. The CDR3 DNA reads as TGCAGTGCTGGGGCCTCCTCCTATGGCTACACCTTC. Translated: CSAGASSYGYTF.

The chain combines TRBV29-1 with TRBJ1-2, with D possibly being TRBD1 (5 bases). Germline CDR1 reads SQVTM; CDR2 reads ANQGSEA. The CDR3 runs to 13 residues. Trimming took off 5 bases at V and 0 bases at J, with 10 bases between the two ends. CDR3 in amino acids: CSVWDATNYGYTF. In nucleotides, the CDR3 is TGCAGCGTTTGGGACGCGACTAACTATGGCTACACCTTC.

There are many counts of this clonotype. This chain links TRBV5-6 with TRBJ2-3; unclear D gene. CDR1 SGHDT and CDR2 YYEEEE come from the germline V gene. Trimming took off 2 bases at V and 0 bases at J, with 19 bases between the two ends. The CDR3 covers 18 residues. The CDR3 bases are TGTGCCAGCAGCTTTTTGACCTCTCCCAAAACTAGCACAGATACGCAGTATTTT. Translated, it gives CASSFLTSPKTSTDTQYF.

This clonotype has a count of ten or more. The V and J genes are TRBV6-6 and TRBJ1-1, with D unclear. The V and J ends lost 2 bases and 0 bases respectively, with 4 bases between them. The CDR3 has 13 amino acids. Germline V gene lookup returns CDR1 MNHNY and CDR2 SVGAGI (reference sequence). CDR3 region: CASSYHLNTEAFF. In DNA, the CDR3 is TGTGCCAGCAGTTACCATCTGAACACTGAAGCTTTCTTT.

Many counts were recorded for this clonotype. The V call is TRBV24-1, the J call TRBJ1-1; unclear D gene. The germline V and J ends were trimmed by 7 bases and 0 bases, with 5 bases remaining between them. CDR3 length equals 12 residues. Germline lookup yields CDR1 KGHDR and CDR2 SFDVKD. The CDR3 region is CATRLMNTEAFF. As DNA, the CDR3 is TGTGCCACCAGACTCATGAACACTGAAGCTTTCTTT.

The chain combines TRBV11-3 with TRBJ2-2; D may correspond to TRBD1 or TRBD2 (6 bases each). Trimming took off 1 base at V and 3 bases at J, with 9 bases between the two ends. Germline V lookup: CDR1 SGHNT, CDR2 YENEEA. The CDR3 length is 15 residues. DNA of the CDR3: TGTGCCAGCAGCTTAGGTGGGGGGCACACCGGGGAGCTGTTTTTT. The encoded protein is CASSLGGGHTGELFF.

This clonotype came up a few times. The V gene is TRBV7-2, the J gene TRBJ1-1; 8 bases line up with TRBD1. There are 16 residues in the CDR3. Germline CDR1 and CDR2: SGHTA and FQGNSA. V was clipped by 5 bases and J by 0 bases; unmatched bases: 8. This CDR3 is CASSHRTGSMNTEAFF. The CDR3 DNA follows: TGTGCCAGCAGCCACAGGACAGGGAGCATGAACACTGAAGCTTTCTTT.

The V call is TRBV5-6, the J call TRBJ2-5; 8 nucleotides line up with TRBD2. This CDR3 has 13 residues. Per germline, CDR1 SGHDT and CDR2 YYEEEE. The ends lost 6 bases at V and 2 bases at J; junction bases unmatched: 3. The CDR3 reads CASTRLAQETQYF. CDR3 in DNA: TGTGCCAGCACCAGACTAGCGCAAGAGACCCAGTACTTC.

The chain is built from TRBV7-2 and TRBJ2-3; no firm D call. V dropped 1 base and J dropped 6 bases, with 11 bases sitting between them. The CDR3 contains 14 residues. Germline V lookup: CDR1 SGHTA, CDR2 FQGNSA. In nucleotides, the CDR3 is TGTGCCAGCAGCTTAGGTCAGAACTTGGATACGCAGTATTTT. Its translation: CASSLGQNLDTQYF.

This clonotype was seen many times. The rearrangement joins TRBV15 to TRBJ1-1; no definite D call. Trimming shortened V by 0 bases and J by 4 bases, and 12 bases separated the two germline ends. CDR3 size: 15 residues. Germline CDR1 reads LNHNV; CDR2 reads YYDKDF (reference sequence). The CDR3 DNA sequence: TGTGCCACCAGCAGAGACCCAGCCCTGGGCACTGAAGCTTTCTTT. Translating it yields CATSRDPALGTEAFF.